Each of the 2 T cell receptor beta chains below was sequenced from the same sample in a study of blood T cell repertoires in COVID-19. Clones were sequenced by immunoSEQ multiplex PCR, and TCRdb holds only the in-frame ones, with some missing. The sample consists of fewer than 180,000 clones, roughly 90% of them appearing once. Material: peripheral blood. The source of these receptors is a woman aged 60-70 years with active or convalescent COVID-19.

The gene calls are TRBV7-2 and TRBJ2-5; D unclear. There are 12 residues in the CDR3. V gave up 2 bases and J gave up 1 base, with 2 bases separating them. The germline V gene has CDR1 SGHTA and CDR2 FQGNSA. This CDR3 is CASSLLQETQYF. DNA for the CDR3: TGTGCCAGCAGCTTACTCCAAGAGACCCAGTACTTC.

This clone came up many times. This chain links TRBV24-1 with TRBJ1-2; no clear D. The V end was cut by 7 bases, the J end by 4 bases, with 24 bases between. The CDR3 consists of 17 residues. CDR1 and CDR2 (germline): KGHDR, SFDVKD. CDR3 residues: CATRESSKRTAPYGYTF. Written as DNA, the CDR3 is TGTGCCACCAGAGAATCATCGAAAAGAACAGCCCCCTATGGCTACACCTTC.